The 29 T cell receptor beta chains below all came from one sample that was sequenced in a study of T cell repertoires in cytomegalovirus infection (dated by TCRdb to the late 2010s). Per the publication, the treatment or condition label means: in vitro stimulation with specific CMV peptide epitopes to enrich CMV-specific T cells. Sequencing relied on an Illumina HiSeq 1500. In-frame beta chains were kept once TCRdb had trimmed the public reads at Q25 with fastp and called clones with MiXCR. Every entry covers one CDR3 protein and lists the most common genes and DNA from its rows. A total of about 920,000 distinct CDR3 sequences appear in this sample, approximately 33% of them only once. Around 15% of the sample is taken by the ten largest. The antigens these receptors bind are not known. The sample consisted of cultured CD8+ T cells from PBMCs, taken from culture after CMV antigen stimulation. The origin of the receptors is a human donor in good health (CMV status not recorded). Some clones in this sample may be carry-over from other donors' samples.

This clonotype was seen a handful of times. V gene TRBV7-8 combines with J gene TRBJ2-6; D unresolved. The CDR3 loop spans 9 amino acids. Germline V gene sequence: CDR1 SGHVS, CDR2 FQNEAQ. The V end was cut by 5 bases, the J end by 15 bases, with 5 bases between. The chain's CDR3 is CASSLPLTF. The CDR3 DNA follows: TGTGCCAGCAGCCTTCCCCTGACTTTC.

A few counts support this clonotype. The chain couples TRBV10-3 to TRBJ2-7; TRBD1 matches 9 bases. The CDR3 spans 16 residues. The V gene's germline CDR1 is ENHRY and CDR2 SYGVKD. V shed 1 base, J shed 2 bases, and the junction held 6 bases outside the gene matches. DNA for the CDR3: TGTGCCATCAGTGAGTACCGGGACAGGGATACCTACGAGCAGTACGTC. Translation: CAISEYRDRDTYEQYV.

The CDR3 region is CASSDKTGVISYEQYF. Written as DNA, the CDR3 is TGTGCCAGCAGCGACAAAACAGGGGTTATCTCCTACGAGCAGTACTTC. The rearrangement links TRBV6-6 to TRBJ2-7, with 7 nucleotides matching TRBD1. V was pared by 6 bases and J by 0 bases, with 11 bases of the junction left unmatched. CDR3 length equals 16 residues. Germline V lookup: CDR1 MNHNY, CDR2 SVGAGI (reference sequence).

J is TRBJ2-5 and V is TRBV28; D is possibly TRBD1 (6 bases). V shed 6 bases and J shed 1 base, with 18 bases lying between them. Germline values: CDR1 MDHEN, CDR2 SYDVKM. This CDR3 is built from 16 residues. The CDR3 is CASRPLVGAFQETQYF. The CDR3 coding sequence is TGTGCCAGCAGACCTTTGGTGGGGGCGTTCCAAGAGACCCAGTACTTC.

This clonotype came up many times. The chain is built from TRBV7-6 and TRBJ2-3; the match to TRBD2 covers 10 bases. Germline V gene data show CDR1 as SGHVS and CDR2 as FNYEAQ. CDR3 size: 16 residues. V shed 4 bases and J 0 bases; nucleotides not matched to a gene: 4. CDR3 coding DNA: TGTGCCAGCAGCTCATCAGCGGGGGGGAGCACAGATACGCAGTATTTT. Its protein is CASSSSAGGSTDTQYF.

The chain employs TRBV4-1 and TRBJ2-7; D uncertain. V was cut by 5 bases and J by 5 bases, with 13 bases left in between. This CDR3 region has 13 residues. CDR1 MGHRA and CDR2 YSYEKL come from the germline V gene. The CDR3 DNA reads TGCGCCAGCAGCGCCTTAGGGTTTAACGAGCAGTACTTC. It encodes CASSALGFNEQYF.

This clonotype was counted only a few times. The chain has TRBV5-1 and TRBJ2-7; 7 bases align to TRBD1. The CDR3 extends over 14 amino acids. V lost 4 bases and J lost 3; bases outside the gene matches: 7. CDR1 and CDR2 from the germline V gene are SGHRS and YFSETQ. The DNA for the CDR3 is TGCGCCAGCAGCCCGGACCGGGACAGCTACGAGCAGTACTTC. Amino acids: CASSPDRDSYEQYF.

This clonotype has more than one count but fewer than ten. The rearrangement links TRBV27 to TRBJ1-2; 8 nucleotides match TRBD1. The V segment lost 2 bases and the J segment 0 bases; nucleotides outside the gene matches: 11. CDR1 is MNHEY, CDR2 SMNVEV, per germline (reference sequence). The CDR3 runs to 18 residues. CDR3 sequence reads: CASSLIFTGTGANYGYTF. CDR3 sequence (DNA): TGTGCCAGCAGTTTAATCTTTACCGGGACAGGCGCTAACTATGGCTACACCTTC.

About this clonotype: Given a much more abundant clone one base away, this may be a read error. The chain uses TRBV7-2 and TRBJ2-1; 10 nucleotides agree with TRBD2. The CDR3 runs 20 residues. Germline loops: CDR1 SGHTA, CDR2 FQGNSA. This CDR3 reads CASSLSTLAGALSSYNEQLF. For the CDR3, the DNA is TGTGCCAGCAGCTTAAGTACCCTAGCGGGGGCGCTGAGCTCCTACAATGAGCAGTTATTC. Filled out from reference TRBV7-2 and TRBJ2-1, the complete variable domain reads GAGVSQSPSNKVTEKGKDVELRCDPISGHTALYWYRQSLGQGLEFLIYFQGNSAPDKSGLPSDRFSAERTGGSVSTLTIQRTQQEDSAVYLCASSLSTLAGALSSYNEQLFGPGTRLTVL.

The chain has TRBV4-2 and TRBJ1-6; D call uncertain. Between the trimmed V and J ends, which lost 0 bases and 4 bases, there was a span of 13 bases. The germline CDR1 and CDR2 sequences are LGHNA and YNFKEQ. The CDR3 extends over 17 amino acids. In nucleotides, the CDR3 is TGTGCCAGCAGCCAAGATGAGACGGCCACTTATAATTCACCCCTCCACTTT. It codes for CASSQDETATYNSPLHF.

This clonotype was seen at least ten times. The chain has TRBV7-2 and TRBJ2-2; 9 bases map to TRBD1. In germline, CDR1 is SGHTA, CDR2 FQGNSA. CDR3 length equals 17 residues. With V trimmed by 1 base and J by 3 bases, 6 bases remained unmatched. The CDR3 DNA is TGTGCCAGCAGCTTAGAGGGGACAGGGCACTACACCGGGGAGCTGTTTTTT. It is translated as CASSLEGTGHYTGELFF.

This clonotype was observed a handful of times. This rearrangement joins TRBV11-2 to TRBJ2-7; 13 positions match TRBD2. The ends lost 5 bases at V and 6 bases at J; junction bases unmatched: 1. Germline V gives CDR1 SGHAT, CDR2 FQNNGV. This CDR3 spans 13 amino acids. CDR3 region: CASSRTSGGEQYF. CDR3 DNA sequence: TGTGCCAGCAGCAGGACTAGCGGGGGCGAGCAGTACTTC.

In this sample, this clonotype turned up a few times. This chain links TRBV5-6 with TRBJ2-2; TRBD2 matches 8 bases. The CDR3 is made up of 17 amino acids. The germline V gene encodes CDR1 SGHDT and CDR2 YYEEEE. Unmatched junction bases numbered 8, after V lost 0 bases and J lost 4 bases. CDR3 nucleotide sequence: TGTGCCAGCAGCTTGGCCGACCAGGGACTAGGCACCGGGGAGCTGTTTTTT. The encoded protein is CASSLADQGLGTGELFF.

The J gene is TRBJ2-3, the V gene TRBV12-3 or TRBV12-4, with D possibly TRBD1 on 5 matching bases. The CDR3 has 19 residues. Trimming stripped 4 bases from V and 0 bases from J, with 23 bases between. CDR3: CASSWVGRLKGASTDTQYF. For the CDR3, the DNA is TGTGCCAGCAGTTGGGTGGGGCGCCTCAAAGGGGCGAGCACAGATACGCAGTATTTT.

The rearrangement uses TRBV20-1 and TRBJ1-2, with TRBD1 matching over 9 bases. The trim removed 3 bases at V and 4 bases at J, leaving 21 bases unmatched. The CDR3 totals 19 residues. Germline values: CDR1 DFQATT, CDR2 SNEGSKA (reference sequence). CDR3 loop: CSARILDRDRDPTRYGYTF. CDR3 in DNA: TGCAGTGCTAGGATTCTTGACCGGGACAGGGATCCCACCCGCTATGGCTACACCTTC.

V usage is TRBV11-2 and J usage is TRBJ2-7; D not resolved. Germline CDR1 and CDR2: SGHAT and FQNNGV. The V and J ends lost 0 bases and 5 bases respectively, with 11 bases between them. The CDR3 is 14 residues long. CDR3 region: CASSLESTDDEQYF. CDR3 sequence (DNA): TGTGCCAGCAGCTTAGAGAGCACGGACGACGAGCAGTACTTC.

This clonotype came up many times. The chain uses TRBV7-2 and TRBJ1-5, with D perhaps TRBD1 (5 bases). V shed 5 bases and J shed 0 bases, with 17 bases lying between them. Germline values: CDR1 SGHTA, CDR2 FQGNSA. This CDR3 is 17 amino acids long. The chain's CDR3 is CASSLNGGTYSNQPQHF. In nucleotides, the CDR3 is TGTGCCAGCAGCCTTAACGGGGGGACTTATAGCAATCAGCCCCAGCATTTT.

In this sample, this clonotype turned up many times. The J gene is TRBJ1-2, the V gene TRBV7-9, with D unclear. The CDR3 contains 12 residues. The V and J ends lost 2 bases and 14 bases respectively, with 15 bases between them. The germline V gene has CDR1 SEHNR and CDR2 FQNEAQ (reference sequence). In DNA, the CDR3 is TGTGCCAGCAGCTTAAGTAATCCTCCTCGAACCTTC. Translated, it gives CASSLSNPPRTF.

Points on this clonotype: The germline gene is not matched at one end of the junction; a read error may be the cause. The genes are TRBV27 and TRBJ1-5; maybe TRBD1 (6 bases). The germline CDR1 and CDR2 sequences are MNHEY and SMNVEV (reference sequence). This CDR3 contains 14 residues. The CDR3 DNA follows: TGTGCCAACAGTCAACAGGGATACAATCAGCCCCAGCATTTT. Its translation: CANSQQGYNQPQHF.

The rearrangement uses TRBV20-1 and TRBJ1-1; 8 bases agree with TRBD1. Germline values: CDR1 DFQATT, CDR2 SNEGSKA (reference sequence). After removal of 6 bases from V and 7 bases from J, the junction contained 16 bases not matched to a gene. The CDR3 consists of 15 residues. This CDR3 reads CSAEDRGREGGEAFF. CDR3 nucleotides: TGCAGTGCCGAAGACAGGGGCCGCGAAGGAGGTGAAGCTTTCTTT.

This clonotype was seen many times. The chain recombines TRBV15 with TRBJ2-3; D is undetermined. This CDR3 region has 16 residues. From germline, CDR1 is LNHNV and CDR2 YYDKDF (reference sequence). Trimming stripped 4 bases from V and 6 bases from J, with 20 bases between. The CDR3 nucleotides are TGTGCCACCAGCACAGACCACAATCATTTCTTCGATACGCAGTATTTT. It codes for CATSTDHNHFFDTQYF.

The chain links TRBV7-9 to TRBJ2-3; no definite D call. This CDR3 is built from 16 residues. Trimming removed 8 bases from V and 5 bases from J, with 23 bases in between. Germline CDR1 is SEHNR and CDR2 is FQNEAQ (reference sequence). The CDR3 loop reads CASRPPREVLLDTQYF. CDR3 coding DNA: TGTGCCAGCCGCCCTCCGAGAGAGGTACTTCTAGATACGCAGTATTTT.

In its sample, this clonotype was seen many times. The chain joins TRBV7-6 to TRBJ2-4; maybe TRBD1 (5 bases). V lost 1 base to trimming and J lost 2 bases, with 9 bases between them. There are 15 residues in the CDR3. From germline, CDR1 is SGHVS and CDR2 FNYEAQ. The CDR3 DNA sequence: TGTGCCAGCAGCTTAGGTCAGGGTACCAAAAACATTCAGTACTTC. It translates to CASSLGQGTKNIQYF. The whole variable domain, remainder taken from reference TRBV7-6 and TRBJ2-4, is GAGVSQSPRYKVTKRGQDVALRCDPISGHVSLYWYRQALGQGPEFLTYFNYEAQQDKSGLPNDRFSAERPEGSISTLTIQRTEQRDSAMYRCASSLGQGTKNIQYFGAGTRLSVL.

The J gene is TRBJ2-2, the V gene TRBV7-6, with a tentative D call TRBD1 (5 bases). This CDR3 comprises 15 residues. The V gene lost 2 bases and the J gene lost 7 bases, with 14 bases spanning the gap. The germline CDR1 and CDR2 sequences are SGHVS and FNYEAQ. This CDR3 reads CASSLLATDGGELFF. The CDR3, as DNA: TGTGCCAGCAGCTTATTGGCGACAGACGGCGGGGAGCTGTTTTTT.

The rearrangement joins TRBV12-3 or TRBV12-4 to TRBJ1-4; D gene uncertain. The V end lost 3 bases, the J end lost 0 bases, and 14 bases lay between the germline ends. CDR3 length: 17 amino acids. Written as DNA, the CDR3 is TGTGCCAGCAGTTTGATTTGGCAAAAACCAACTAATGAAAAACTGTTTTTT. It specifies CASSLIWQKPTNEKLFF.

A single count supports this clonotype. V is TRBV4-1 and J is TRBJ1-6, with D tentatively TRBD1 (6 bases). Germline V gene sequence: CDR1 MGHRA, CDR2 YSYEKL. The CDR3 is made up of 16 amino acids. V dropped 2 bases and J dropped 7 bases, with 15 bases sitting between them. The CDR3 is CASSQRGRRDNSPLHF. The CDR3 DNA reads TGCGCCAGCAGCCAAAGGGGGAGGCGCGACAATTCACCCCTCCACTTT.

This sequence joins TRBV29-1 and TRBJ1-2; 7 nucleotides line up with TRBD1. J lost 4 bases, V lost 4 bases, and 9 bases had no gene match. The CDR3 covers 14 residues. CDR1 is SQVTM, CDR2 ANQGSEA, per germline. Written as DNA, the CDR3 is TGCAGCGTTGCCCCGGACAGGAGCCCCTATGGCTACACCTTC. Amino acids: CSVAPDRSPYGYTF.

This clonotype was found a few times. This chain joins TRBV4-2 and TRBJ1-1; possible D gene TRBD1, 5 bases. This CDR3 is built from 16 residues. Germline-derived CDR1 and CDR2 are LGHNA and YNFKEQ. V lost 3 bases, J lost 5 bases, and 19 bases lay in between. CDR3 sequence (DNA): TGTGCCAGCAGCCACCCCTCTCGGGGGGACGAGACTGAAGCTTTCTTT. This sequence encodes CASSHPSRGDETEAFF.

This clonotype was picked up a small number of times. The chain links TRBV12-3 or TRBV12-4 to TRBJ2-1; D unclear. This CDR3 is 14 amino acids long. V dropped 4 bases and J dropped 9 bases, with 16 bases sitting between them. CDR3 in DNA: TGTGCCAGCAGTTCGCCCCCGATTCTCGGTGAGCAGTTCTTC. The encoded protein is CASSSPPILGEQFF.